These T cell receptor beta chains were read from a single sample in a study of cytomegalovirus exposure and HLA in healthy donors. Assay: immunoSEQ multiplex PCR; the TCRdb copy retains only in-frame clones and omits some. The sample shows 99,000 or so clones, approximately 80% of them seen only once. Sequencing used PBMCs. The receptors come from a middle-aged woman in good health and CMV-seronegative. Each CDR3 is given with its conserved first and last residue. The D gene is left open where the match is weak. Some rows mark clone size as missing; the rest say once, few, many or name a class of expanded clone.

j_call	d_call	clone_size	v_call	cdr3_aa	cdr3_nt
TRBJ2-7	TRBD1	NA	TRBV28	CASSLAGTGSHEQYF	TGTGCCAGCAGTCTAGCCGGGACAGGGAGCCACGAGCAGTACTTC
TRBJ1-5	NA	once	TRBV30	CAWSQGNSNQPQHF	TGTGCCTGGAGTCAGGGGAACAGCAATCAGCCCCAGCATTTT
TRBJ1-1	TRBD1	NA	TRBV13	CASSGRQGSEAFF	TGTGCCAGCAGCGGTCGACAGGGGTCTGAAGCTTTCTTT
TRBJ1-2	TRBD1	NA	TRBV14	CASSQDWTGGGYTF	TGTGCCAGCAGCCAAGACTGGACAGGCGGGGGCTACACCTTC
TRBJ2-2	NA	NA	TRBV6-5	CASSYSWGESAGELFF	TGTGCCAGCAGTTACTCATGGGGAGAATCGGCCGGGGAGCTGTTTTTT
TRBJ2-5	NA	NA	TRBV14	CASSLDSAGYQETQYF	TGTGCCAGCAGCCTTGACTCCGCAGGGTACCAAGAGACCCAGTACTTC
TRBJ2-7	NA	NA	TRBV28	CASRRDGSYEQYF	TGTGCCAGCCGGCGGGACGGATCCTACGAGCAGTACTTC
TRBJ2-3	NA	medium-sized	TRBV25-1	CASTDSGGGTDTQYF	TGTGCCAGCACGGATAGCGGAGGTGGCACAGATACGCAGTATTTT
TRBJ1-5	TRBD1	NA	TRBV5-6	CASSFWDRENQPQHF	TGTGCCAGCAGCTTCTGGGACAGGGAAAATCAGCCCCAGCATTTT
TRBJ2-2	TRBD2	few	TRBV5-6	CASSAWSGREGLTGELFF	TGTGCCAGCAGCGCCTGGTCGGGGCGGGAGGGCCTCACCGGGGAGCTGTTTTTT
TRBJ2-7	TRBD2	NA	TRBV2	CASSPSGSFYEQYF	TGTGCCAGCAGTCCTAGCGGGAGTTTCTACGAGCAGTACTTC
TRBJ2-1	TRBD2	NA	TRBV19	CASSIGLAGPYNEQFF	TGTGCCAGTAGTATCGGGCTAGCGGGACCCTACAATGAGCAGTTCTTC
TRBJ2-1	NA	few	TRBV29-1	CSTQVGSSYDEQFF	TGCAGCACCCAAGTGGGATCTAGCTACGATGAGCAGTTCTTC
TRBJ2-1	TRBD2	NA	TRBV27	CASSSVAGAANEQFF	TGTGCCAGCAGTTCGGTAGCGGGAGCCGCCAATGAGCAGTTCTTC
TRBJ2-5	NA	NA	TRBV5-4	CASSLLAEETQYF	TGTGCCAGCAGCTTACTGGCGGAAGAGACCCAGTACTTC
TRBJ1-2	TRBD1	NA	TRBV27	CASKGTGFSINRANYGYTF	TGTGCCAGCAAAGGGACAGGATTTTCGATTAATCGGGCTAACTATGGCTACACCTTC
TRBJ2-1	TRBD2	NA	TRBV5-1	CASSGRLAGGGNEQFF	TGCGCCAGCAGCGGACGACTAGCGGGAGGAGGAAATGAGCAGTTCTTC
TRBJ1-5	NA	NA	TRBV29-1	CSVLAGGGQPQHF	TGCAGCGTCCTGGCGGGGGGTGGTCAGCCCCAGCATTTT
TRBJ2-1	TRBD2	NA	TRBV16	CASSPTSGPYNEQFF	TGTGCCAGCTCCCCAACTAGCGGTCCTTACAATGAGCAGTTCTTC
TRBJ2-5	NA	NA	TRBV19	CASSSQGSGETQYF	TGTGCCAGTAGTAGTCAGGGGTCTGGGGAGACCCAGTACTTC
TRBJ2-7	TRBD1	NA	TRBV28	CASIRQGSSYEQYF	TGTGCCAGCATCAGACAGGGGAGCTCCTACGAGCAGTACTTC
TRBJ1-1	NA	NA	TRBV28	CASSAGPFEAFF	TGTGCCAGCAGTGCGGGACCCTTTGAAGCTTTCTTT
TRBJ2-1	NA	NA	TRBV4-1	CASSQDLNGDEQFF	TGCGCCAGCAGCCAAGACCTAAATGGAGATGAGCAGTTCTTC
TRBJ1-6	TRBD1	NA	TRBV13	CASSGGQNVSPLHF	TGTGCCAGCAGCGGGGGACAGAATGTTTCACCCCTCCACTTT
TRBJ1-1	TRBD1	few	TRBV27	CASSLSPGGLRVDTEAFF	TGTGCCAGCAGCCTCTCGCCAGGGGGCCTCAGGGTTGATACTGAAGCTTTCTTT